This T cell receptor beta chain came from a study of CD4+ T cells in melanoma. Whole-study findings and limits: A reported correlation linked neoantigen-specific CD4+ T cells to CD8+, macrophage and B cell function. In melanoma, neoantigen-specific CD4+ T cells reportedly differed in differentiation state.

About this clone: Its antigen is as yet unknown.

Trimming took off 8 bases at V and 6 bases at J, with 10 bases between the two ends. This CDR3 region has 10 residues. CDR1 is DFQATT, CDR2 SNEGSKA, per germline (reference sequence). Profiled with immunoSEQ multiplex PCR; TCRdb holds only in-frame clones, not every one. The sample contains about 50,000 clones, roughly nine tenths of which appear only once. The receptor was isolated from a human donor with melanoma. The chain is built from TRBV20-1 and TRBJ1-1; perhaps TRBD1 as D (5 bases). Sequenced input: peripheral blood. This CDR3 reads CSTPGAEAFF. CDR3 bases: TGCAGTACCCCGGGGGCTGAAGCTTTCTTT.